This T cell receptor (beta chain) was identified in a study of tumor and adjacent non-tumor tissue in lung cancer. Study overall: The cohort had under 15 adenocarcinoma, a couple of squamous cell and 1 small cell patients.

Germline CDR1 and CDR2: SGHAT and FQNNGV. The CDR3 is made up of 15 amino acids. Unmatched junction bases numbered 10, after V lost 1 base and J lost 11 bases. Regarding the study as a whole: Tumor repertoires had a smaller top 100 clone share than normal lung.

This sample's RNA came from whole unsorted tissue. Chemotherapy-naive patients with new lung cancer underwent thoracic surgery in China, August–late 2014. This clonotype has only a few counts. The antigen remains undetermined. This may be a read error, as it is one base from a much larger clone. A modified ARM-PCR protocol with three rounds of nested PCR amplified TCRbeta. TCRdb redid the calling of the multiplex PCR reads with MiXCR, one entry per CDR3 protein. Among 65,000 to 80,000 distinct CDR3 sequences listed, more than 70% were seen once. Material: lung tumor tissue. The rearrangement links TRBV11-2 to TRBJ2-1, with 8 bases lining up with TRBD2. This receptor was taken from a man aged 60-69 years with non-small cell lung cancer. DNA for the CDR3: TGTGCCAGCAGCTTAGGAGGGACTAGGGTAAATAAGCAGTTCTTC. Translating it yields CASSLGGTRVNKQFF. The full variable domain, its missing parts supplied by reference TRBV11-2 and TRBJ2-1, is EAGVAQSPRYKIIEKRQSVAFWCNPISGHATLYWYQQILGQGPKLLIQFQNNGVVDDSQLPKDRFSAERLKGVDSTLKIQPAKLEDSAVYLCASSLGGTRVNKQFFGPGTRLTVL.